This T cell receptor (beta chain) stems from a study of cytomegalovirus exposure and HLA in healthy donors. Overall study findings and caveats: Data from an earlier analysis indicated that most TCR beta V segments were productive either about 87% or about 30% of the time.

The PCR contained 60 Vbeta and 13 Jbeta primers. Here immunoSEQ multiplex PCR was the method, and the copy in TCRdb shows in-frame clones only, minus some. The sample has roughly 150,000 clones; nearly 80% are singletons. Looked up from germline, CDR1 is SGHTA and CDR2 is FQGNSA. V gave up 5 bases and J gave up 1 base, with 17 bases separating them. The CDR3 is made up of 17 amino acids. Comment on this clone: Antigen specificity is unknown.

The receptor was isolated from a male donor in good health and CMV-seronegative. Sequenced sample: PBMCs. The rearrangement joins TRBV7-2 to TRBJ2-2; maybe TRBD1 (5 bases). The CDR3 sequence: CASSPQDSSLNTGELFF. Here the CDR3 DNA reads TGTGCCAGCAGCCCCCAAGACAGTTCATTGAACACCGGGGAGCTGTTTTTT.